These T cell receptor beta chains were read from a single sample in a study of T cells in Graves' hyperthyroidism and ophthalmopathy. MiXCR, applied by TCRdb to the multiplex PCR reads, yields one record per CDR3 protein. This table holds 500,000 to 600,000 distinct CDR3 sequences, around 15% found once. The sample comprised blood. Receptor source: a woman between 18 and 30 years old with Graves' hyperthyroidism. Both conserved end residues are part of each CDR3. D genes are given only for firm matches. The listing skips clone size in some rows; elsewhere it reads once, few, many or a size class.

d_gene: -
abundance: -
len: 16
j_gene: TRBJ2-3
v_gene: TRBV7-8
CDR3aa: CASRIEGGGGTDTQYF
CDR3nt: TGTGCCAGCAGGATAGAGGGGGGCGGGGGCACAGATACGCAGTATTTT

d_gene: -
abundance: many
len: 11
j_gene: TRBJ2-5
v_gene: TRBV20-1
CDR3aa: CSAKRPSSWYF
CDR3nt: TGCAGTGCTAAGAGGCCCTCTAGTTGGTACTTC

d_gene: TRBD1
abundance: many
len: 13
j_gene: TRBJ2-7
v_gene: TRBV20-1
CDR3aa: CSAYYDRENEQYF
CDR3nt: TGCAGTGCTTACTACGACAGGGAAAACGAGCAGTACTTC

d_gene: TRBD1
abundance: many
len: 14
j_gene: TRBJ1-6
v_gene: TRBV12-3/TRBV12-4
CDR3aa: CASRWTGRNSPLHF
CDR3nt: TGTGCCAGCAGATGGACAGGGCGTAATTCACCCCTCCACTTT

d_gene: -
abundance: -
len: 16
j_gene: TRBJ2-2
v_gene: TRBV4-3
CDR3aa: CASSRSTALLTGELFF
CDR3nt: TGCGCCAGCAGCCGTTCGACAGCCCTGCTCACCGGGGAGCTGTTTTTT

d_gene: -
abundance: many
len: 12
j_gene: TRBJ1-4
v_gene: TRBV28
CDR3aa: CASSLGPGKLFF
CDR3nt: TGTGCCAGCAGTTTAGGGCCGGGAAAACTGTTTTTT

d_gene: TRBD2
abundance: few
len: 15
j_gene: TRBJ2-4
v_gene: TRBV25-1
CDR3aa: CASSEWASGKDIQYF
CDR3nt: TGTGCCAGCAGTGAATGGGCTAGCGGTAAGGACATTCAGTACTTC

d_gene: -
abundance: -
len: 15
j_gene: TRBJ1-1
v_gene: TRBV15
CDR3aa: CATSKTGFMNTEASF
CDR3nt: TGTGCCACCAGCAAAACAGGTTTCATGAACACTGAAGCTTCCTTT

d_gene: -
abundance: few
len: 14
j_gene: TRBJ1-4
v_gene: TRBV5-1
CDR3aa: CASSFGAGVEKLFF
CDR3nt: TGCGCCAGCAGCTTTGGGGCAGGAGTTGAAAAACTGTTTTTT

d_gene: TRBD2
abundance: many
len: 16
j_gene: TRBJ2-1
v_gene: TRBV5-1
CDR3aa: CASSQLAGGSYNEQFF
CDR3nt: TGCGCCAGCAGCCAACTAGCGGGAGGGTCCTACAATGAGCAGTTCTTC

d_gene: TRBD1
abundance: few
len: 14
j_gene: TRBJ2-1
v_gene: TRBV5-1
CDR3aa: CASSEATGNYEQFF
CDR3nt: TGCGCCAGCAGCGAAGCGACAGGGAACTATGAGCAGTTCTTC

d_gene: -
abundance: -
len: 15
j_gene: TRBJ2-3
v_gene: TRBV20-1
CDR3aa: CSASLPGGGTDTQYF
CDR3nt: TGCAGTGCTAGTCTTCCGGGGGGCGGCACAGATACGCAGTATTTT

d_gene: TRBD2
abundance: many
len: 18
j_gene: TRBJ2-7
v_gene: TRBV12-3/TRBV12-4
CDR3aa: CASSYTGTSGRPSYEQYF
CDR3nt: TGTGCCAGCAGTTACACCGGGACTAGCGGGAGGCCCTCCTACGAGCAGTACTTC

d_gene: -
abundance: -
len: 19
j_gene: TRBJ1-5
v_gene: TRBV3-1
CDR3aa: CASSQSRGPTPWGNQPQHF
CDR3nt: TGTGCCAGCAGCCAGAGCCGGGGCCCAACGCCGTGGGGCAATCAGCCCCAGCATTTT

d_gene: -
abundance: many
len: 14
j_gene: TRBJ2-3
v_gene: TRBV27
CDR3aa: CASSLSRSVDTQYF
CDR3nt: TGTGCCAGCAGTTTATCGAGGTCGGTAGATACGCAGTATTTT

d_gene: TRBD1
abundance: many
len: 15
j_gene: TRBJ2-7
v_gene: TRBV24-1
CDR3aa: CATSDQRTGVYEQYF
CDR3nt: TGTGCCACCAGTGACCAACGGACAGGGGTCTACGAGCAGTACTTC

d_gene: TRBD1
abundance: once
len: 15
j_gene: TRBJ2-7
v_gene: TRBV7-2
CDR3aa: CASSSPGTGSYELYF
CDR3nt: TGTGCCAGCAGCTCGCCCGGGACAGGGAGCTACGAGCTGTACTTC

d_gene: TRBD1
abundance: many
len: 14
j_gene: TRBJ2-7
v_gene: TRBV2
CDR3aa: CASRTDRVRYEQYF
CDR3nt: TGTGCCAGCAGAACCGACAGGGTACGCTACGAGCAGTACTTC

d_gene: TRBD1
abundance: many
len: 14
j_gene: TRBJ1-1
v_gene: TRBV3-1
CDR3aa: CASSPGDRANEAFF
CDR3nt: TGTGCCAGCAGCCCTGGGGACAGGGCCAACGAAGCTTTCTTT

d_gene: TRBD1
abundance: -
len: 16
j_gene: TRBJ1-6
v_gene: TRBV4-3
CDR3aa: CASSQDGAGGRSPLHF
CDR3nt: TGCGCCAGCAGCCAAGATGGGGCAGGGGGCCGTTCACCCCTCCACTTT

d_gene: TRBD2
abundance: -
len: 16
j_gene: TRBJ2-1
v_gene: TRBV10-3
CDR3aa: CAMGGLASGHRNEQFF
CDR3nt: TGTGCCATGGGGGGTTTGGCTAGCGGTCACAGGAATGAGCAGTTCTTC

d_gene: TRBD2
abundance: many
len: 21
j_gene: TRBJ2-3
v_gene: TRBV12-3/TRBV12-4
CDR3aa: CASSGTGTSGGAFPSTDTQYF
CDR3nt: TGTGCCAGCAGCGGAACAGGGACTAGCGGGGGCGCTTTCCCTAGCACAGATACGCAGTATTTT

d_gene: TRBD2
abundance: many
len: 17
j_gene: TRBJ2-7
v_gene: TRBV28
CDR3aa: CASSPALLAGGPGEQYF
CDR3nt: TGTGCCAGCAGTCCCGCCCTGCTAGCGGGAGGGCCGGGCGAGCAGTACTTC

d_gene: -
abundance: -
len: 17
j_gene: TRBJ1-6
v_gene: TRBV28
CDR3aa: CASSLLRPGGWRSPLHF
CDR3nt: TGTGCCAGCAGTTTATTACGGCCCGGGGGTTGGCGTTCACCCCTCCACTTT

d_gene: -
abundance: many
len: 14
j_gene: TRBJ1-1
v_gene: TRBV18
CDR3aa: CASSPPGRDYEAFF
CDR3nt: TGTGCCAGCTCACCACCGGGCCGGGACTATGAAGCTTTCTTT

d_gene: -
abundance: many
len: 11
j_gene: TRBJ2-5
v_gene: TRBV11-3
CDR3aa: CASSSDQTQYF
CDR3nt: TGTGCCAGCAGCTCCGACCAGACCCAGTACTTC

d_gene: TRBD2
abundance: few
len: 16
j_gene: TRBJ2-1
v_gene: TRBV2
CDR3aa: CASRLPSGRSYNEQFF
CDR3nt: TGTGCCAGCAGATTACCTAGCGGGAGATCATACAATGAGCAGTTCTTC

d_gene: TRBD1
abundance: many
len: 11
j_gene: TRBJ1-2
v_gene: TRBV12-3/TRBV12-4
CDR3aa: CASLTGDGYTF
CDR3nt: TGTGCCAGCCTTACAGGGGATGGCTACACCTTC

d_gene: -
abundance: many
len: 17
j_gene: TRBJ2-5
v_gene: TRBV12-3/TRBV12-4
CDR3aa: CASSPDLTEILQETQYF
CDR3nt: TGTGCCAGCAGTCCGGATCTGACGGAGATTTTACAAGAGACCCAGTACTTC

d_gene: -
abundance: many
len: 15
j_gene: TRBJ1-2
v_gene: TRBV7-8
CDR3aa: CASSLSTGASYGYTF
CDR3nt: TGTGCCAGCAGCTTATCTACGGGGGCGAGCTATGGCTACACCTTC

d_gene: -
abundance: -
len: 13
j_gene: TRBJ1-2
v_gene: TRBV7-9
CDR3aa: CASSLPDGGGYTF
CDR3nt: TGTGCCAGCAGCTTACCTGACGGGGGCGGCTACACCTTC

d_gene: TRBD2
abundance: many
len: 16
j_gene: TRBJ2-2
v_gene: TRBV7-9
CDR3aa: CASRQLAGGPGGELFF
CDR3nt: TGTGCCAGCAGACAACTAGCGGGAGGGCCCGGCGGGGAGCTGTTTTTT

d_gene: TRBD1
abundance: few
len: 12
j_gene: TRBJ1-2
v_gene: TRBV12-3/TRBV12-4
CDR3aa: CASSTGGHGYTF
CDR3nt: TGTGCCAGCAGCACAGGGGGCCATGGCTACACCTTC

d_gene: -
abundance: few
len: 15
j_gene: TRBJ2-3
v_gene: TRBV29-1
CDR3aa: CSVTPPRVWRDTQYF
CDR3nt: TGCAGCGTTACCCCGCCCCGGGTGTGGAGGGATACGCAGTATTTT

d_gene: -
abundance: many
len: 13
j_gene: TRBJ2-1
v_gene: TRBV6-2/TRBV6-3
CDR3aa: CASSYSQGWEQFF
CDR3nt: TGTGCCAGCAGTTACTCGCAGGGATGGGAGCAGTTCTTC

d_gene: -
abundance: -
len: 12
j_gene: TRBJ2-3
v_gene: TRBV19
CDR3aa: CASRSRGDTQYF
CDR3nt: TGTGCCAGTAGATCCCGGGGAGATACGCAGTATTTT